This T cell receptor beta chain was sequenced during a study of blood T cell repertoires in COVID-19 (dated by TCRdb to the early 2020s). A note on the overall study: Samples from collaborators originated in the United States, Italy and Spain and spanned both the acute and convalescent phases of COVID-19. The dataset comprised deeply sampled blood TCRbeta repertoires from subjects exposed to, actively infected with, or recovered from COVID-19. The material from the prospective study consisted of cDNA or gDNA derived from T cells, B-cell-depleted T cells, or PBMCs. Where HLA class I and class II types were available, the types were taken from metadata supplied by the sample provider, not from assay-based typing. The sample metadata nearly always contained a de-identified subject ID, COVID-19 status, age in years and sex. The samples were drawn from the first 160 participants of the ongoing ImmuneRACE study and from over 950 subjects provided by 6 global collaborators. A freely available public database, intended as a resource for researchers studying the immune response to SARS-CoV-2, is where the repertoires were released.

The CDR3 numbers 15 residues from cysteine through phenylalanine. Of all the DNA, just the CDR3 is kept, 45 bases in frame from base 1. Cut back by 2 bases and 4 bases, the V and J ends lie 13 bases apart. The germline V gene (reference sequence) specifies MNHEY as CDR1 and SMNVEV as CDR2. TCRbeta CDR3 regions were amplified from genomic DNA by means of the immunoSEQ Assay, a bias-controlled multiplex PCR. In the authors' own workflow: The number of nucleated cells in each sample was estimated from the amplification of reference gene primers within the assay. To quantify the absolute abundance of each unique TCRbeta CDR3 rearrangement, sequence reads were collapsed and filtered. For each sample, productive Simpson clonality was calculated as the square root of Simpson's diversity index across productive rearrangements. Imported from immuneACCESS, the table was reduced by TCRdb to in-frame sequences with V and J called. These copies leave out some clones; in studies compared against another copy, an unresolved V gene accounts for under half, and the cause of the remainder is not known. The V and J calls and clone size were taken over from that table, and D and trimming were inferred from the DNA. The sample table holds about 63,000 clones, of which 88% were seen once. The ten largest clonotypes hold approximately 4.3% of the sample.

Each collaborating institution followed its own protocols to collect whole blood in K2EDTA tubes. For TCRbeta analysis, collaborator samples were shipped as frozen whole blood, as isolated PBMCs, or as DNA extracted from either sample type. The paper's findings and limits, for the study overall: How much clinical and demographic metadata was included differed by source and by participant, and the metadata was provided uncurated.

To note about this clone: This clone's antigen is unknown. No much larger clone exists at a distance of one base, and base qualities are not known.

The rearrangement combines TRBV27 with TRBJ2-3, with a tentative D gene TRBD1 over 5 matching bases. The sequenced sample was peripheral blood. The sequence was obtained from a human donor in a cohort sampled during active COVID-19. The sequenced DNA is TGTGCCAGCAGTTTAGGGCAGGGCCCCCCAGATACGCAGTATTTT. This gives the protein CASSLGQGPPDTQYF.